Listed here is a single T cell receptor beta chain. Its antigen remains unknown. This sample was taken from a study of a mutant IDH1 vaccine in newly diagnosed glioma. On the study more broadly: Patients previously underwent radiotherapy, temozolomide, or both, and most underwent both.

The time point: baseline, week 1 (first vaccination visit). Stated treatment: pre-vaccination baseline after standard-of-care therapy. The germline V gene encodes CDR1 SGHDT and CDR2 YYEEEE. The trim removed 4 bases at V and 6 bases at J, leaving 2 bases unmatched. CDR3 size: 12 residues. The table came from immunoSEQ multiplex PCR; TCRdb's copy has only in-frame clones and leaves some out. The sample carries 20,000 to 25,000 clones, about 89% recorded once. Study-level findings and limits: In 80% to 95% of patients, immune responses induced by the vaccine occurred.

The origin of this receptor is a man aged 25 to 40 with glioma. The gene calls are TRBV5-6 and TRBJ1-2, with TRBD1 matching 8 bases. The specimen was PBMCs, collected from a glioma patient treated with radiotherapy, temozolomide or both. The CDR3 reads CASSPQGDGYTF. The CDR3 DNA reads TGTGCCAGCAGCCCACAGGGGGATGGCTACACCTTC.